This TCR beta chain was profiled in a study of T cell clones after liver transplantation. Across the whole study: Patients counted as tolerant after at least one year off all immunosuppression, enzymes not exceeding twice normal.

The assay was immunoSEQ multiplex PCR, and TCRdb's table has in-frame clones only and misses some. The table includes roughly 55,000 clones, approximately 84% detected once. This CDR3 is built from 15 residues. Trimming took 7 bases from V and 1 from J, leaving 15 bases between them. Germline CDR1 LGHNT, CDR2 FRNRAP. Here the sequenced sample was CD4+ T cells from blood, taken before liver transplant. The chain couples TRBV12-5 to TRBJ2-3, with a tentative D call TRBD1 (6 bases). The source is a human donor who received a liver transplant. In nucleotides, the CDR3 is TGTGCTAGTGACCAGAGGGGGACCGGCACAGATACGCAGTATTTT. It specifies CASDQRGTGTDTQYF.